One and the same sample provided the 12 T cell receptor beta chains below, sequenced in a study of regulatory T cells in long-lasting Graves disease. Time point reported: persistent/refractory GD, antithyroid drugs over 5 years with positive TRAb. Isolated PBMC RNA provided the starting material for the TCR library. Arm-PCR of CDR3 regions with iRepertoire HTBI primers generated TCR beta libraries. TCRdb recomputed calls from the multiplex PCR reads with MiXCR, one row per CDR3 protein. The sample contains hundreds of thousands of distinct CDR3 sequences, under 25% of which appear only once. Source: peripheral blood mononuclear cells (PBMCs), taken when the disease was refractory, from a patient treated with antithyroid drugs. The receptor source for this set is a female donor with Graves disease.

The chain uses TRBV18 and TRBJ1-1, with 9 bases identical to TRBD1. In germline, CDR1 is KGHSH, CDR2 LQKENI. The CDR3 runs to 15 residues. V lost 3 bases, J lost 2 bases, and 4 bases stayed unmatched. The CDR3 here is CASSPLQGANTEAFF. DNA for the CDR3: TGTGCCAGCTCACCGCTACAGGGGGCTAACACTGAAGCTTTCTTT.

This clonotype was counted at least ten times. CDR3: CASSEAAHTSYEQYF. The CDR3 DNA follows: TGTGCCAGCAGTGAAGCGGCACATACCTCCTACGAGCAGTACTTC. This sequence joins TRBV6-1 and TRBJ2-7; D call uncertain. The germline gives CDR1 MNHNS, CDR2 SASEGT. The CDR3 consists of 15 residues. The V and J ends lost 0 bases and 0 bases respectively, with 9 bases between them.

This clonotype was seen a few times. This chain uses TRBV5-8 with TRBJ2-7; D might be TRBD1 (6 bases). V gave up 0 bases and J gave up 3 bases, with 16 bases separating them. Germline V gene lookup returns CDR1 SGHTS and CDR2 YDEGEE. The CDR3 has 16 residues. DNA for the CDR3: TGTGCCAGCAGCTTGGCCGGGACACCCCCGGGCTACGAGCAGTACTTC. Translated, it gives CASSLAGTPPGYEQYF.

The CDR3 region has the DNA TGCGCCAGCAGCCAAGATCGAGCGGGAGCTCGAGAGCAGTACTTC. It yields the protein CASSQDRAGAREQYF. The chain is built from TRBV4-3 and TRBJ2-7, with TRBD2 identical over 8 bases. V shed 0 bases and J 7 bases; nucleotides not matched to a gene: 8. Germline CDR1 is LGHNA and CDR2 is YSLEER. The CDR3 spans 15 residues.

The J gene is TRBJ1-5, the V gene TRBV18, with 8 bases fitting TRBD1. The germline V gene encodes CDR1 KGHSH and CDR2 LQKENI. Trimming took 4 bases from V and 7 from J; bases not matched to a gene: 6. This CDR3 has 14 amino acids. CDR3 sequence: CASSLTGVNQPQHF. The CDR3 DNA is TGTGCCAGCTCACTGACAGGGGTCAACCAGCCCCAGCATTTT.

This clonotype occurred many times. This rearrangement joins TRBV28 to TRBJ1-1, with TRBD1 matching 8 bases. Trimming removed 4 bases from V and 5 bases from J; junction bases left unmatched: 9. CDR1 and CDR2 (germline): MDHEN, SYDVKM. The CDR3 is made up of 15 amino acids. CDR3: CASSSSTGGWTEAFF. Written as DNA, the CDR3 is TGTGCCAGCAGTTCCTCCACAGGGGGATGGACTGAAGCTTTCTTT.

This clonotype has a handful of counts. The chain joins TRBV30 to TRBJ2-5; the D is unclear. CDR1 and CDR2 (germline): GTSNPN, SVGIG (reference sequence). Trimming removed 1 base from V and 9 bases from J, with 12 bases in between. The CDR3 spans 12 residues. In nucleotides, the CDR3 is TGTGCCTGGAGTGGGTTTAATTGGGCCCAGTACTTC. Its protein product is CAWSGFNWAQYF.

A few counts support this clonotype. This chain connects TRBV24-1 to TRBJ2-7; maybe TRBD1 (6 bases). The V gene's germline CDR1 is KGHDR and CDR2 SFDVKD. The CDR3 totals 14 residues. Trimming shortened V by 4 bases and J by 5 bases, and 14 bases separated the two germline ends. CDR3 in amino acids: CATSDPGRGHEQYF. CDR3 nucleotide sequence: TGTGCCACCAGTGACCCCGGCAGGGGTCACGAGCAGTACTTC.

This clonotype was recorded many times. The J gene is TRBJ1-2, the V gene TRBV6-5, with D uncertain. CDR1 and CDR2 (germline): MNHEY, SVGAGI. With 0 bases removed from V and 2 bases from J, the gap between germline ends came to 7 bases. This CDR3 has 14 residues. CDR3 sequence reads: CASSYSGKNYGYTF. In nucleotides, the CDR3 is TGTGCCAGCAGTTACTCAGGCAAAAACTATGGCTACACCTTC.

This clonotype was picked up a small number of times. V is TRBV29-1 and J is TRBJ1-1; 8 nucleotides line up with TRBD1. The CDR3 runs 12 residues. Germline-derived CDR1 and CDR2 are SQVTM and ANQGSEA. The V gene end was trimmed by 8 bases and the J gene end by 5 bases; junction bases not matched to a gene: 7. The CDR3 reads CSIGQGWTEAFF. In DNA form, the CDR3 reads TGCAGCATAGGACAGGGCTGGACTGAAGCTTTCTTT.

The chain uses TRBV20-1 and TRBJ2-7; D uncertain. V lost 4 bases and J lost 3, with 4 bases in between. The germline V gene encodes CDR1 DFQATT and CDR2 SNEGSKA (reference sequence). The CDR3 consists of 10 residues. This CDR3 is CSAKVYEQYF. The DNA of the CDR3 is TGCAGTGCTAAGGTCTACGAGCAGTACTTC.

The chain combines TRBV12-3 or TRBV12-4 with TRBJ2-7; a possible D gene is TRBD1 (8 bases). The V gene lost 7 bases and the J gene lost 5 bases, with 18 bases spanning the gap. This CDR3 has 14 amino acids. DNA of the CDR3: TGTGCCAGCAATCGACAGGGGAGGGTCCACGAGCAGTACTTC. Its protein product is CASNRQGRVHEQYF.